This T cell receptor (beta chain) was observed in a study of blood T cells in healthy people across ages. This clonotype was recorded many times. Its specificity is unknown. The authors ran a second PCR of 7 to 11 cycles using a sample-barcoded 5' primer and a J-beta primer mix. Every cDNA molecule carried a tag from a template-switch adaptor bearing 12 random nucleotides. MiXCR, run by TCRdb on the 5' RACE reads, gives a single entry per CDR3 protein. Among 850,000 to 950,000 distinct CDR3 sequences listed, about 30% were seen once. Study results and caveats: The study found TCR beta diversity correlated strongly with naive T cell percentage.

The CDR3 extends over 15 amino acids. The germline V gene has CDR1 SGHRS and CDR2 YFSETQ. Trimming removed 4 bases from V and 4 bases from J, with 15 bases in between. The sequence derives from a woman of 80 years or more in good health. This chain joins TRBV5-1 and TRBJ2-4; perhaps D is TRBD1 or TRBD2 (6 bases each). Sequencing used blood. This CDR3 is CASSLRGDGKNIQYF. The CDR3 DNA is TGCGCCAGCAGCCTTAGGGGGGACGGGAAAAACATTCAGTACTTC. Based on the CDR3 plus reference TRBV5-1 and TRBJ2-4, the full variable domain is KAGVTQTPRYLIKTRGQQVTLSCSPISGHRSVSWYQQTPGQGLQFLFEYFSETQRNKGNFPGRFSGRQFSNSRSEMNVSTLELGDSALYLCASSLRGDGKNIQYFGAGTRLSVL.